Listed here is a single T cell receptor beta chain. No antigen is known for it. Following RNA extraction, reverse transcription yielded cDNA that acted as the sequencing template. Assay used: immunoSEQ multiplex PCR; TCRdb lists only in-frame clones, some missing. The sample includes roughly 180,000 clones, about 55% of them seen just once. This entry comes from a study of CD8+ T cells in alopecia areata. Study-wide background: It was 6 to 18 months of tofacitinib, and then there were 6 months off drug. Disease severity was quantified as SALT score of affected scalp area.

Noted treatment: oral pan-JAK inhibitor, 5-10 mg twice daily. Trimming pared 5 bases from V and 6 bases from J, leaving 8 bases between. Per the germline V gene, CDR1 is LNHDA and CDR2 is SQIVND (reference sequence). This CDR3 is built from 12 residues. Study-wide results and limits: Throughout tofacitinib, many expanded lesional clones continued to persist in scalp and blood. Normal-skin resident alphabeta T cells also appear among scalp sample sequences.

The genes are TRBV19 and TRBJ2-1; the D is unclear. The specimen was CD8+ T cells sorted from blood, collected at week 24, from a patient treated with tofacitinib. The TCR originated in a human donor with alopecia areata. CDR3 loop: CASSEATNEQFF. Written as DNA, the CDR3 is TGTGCCAGTAGTGAAGCAACCAATGAGCAGTTCTTC.